This T cell receptor beta chain comes out of a study of regulatory T cells in long-lasting Graves disease. Study findings and constraints: Preferential use of TRBV28, TRBJ1-2 and TRBJ2-5 was seen in persistent disease. Because few samples were included, accuracy may have been lower.

Arm-PCR of CDR3 regions with iRepertoire HTBI primers generated TCR beta libraries. One entry per CDR3 protein results from TCRdb running MiXCR on the multiplex PCR reads. The table shows about 350,000 distinct CDR3 sequences, with roughly 16% occurring only once. This clonotype was seen a few times. Its antigen is as yet unknown. Time point in this sample: newly diagnosed GD, antithyroid drugs for less than 3 months. From PBMCs, RNA was extracted and then used to make the TCR library. The CDR3 is 15 amino acids. The V gene's germline CDR1 is SQVTM and CDR2 ANQGSEA. Trimming cost V 4 bases and J 0 bases, with 12 bases left between them. These data also featured in a second study, about T cells in Graves' hyperthyroidism and ophthalmopathy.

This chain uses TRBV29-1 with TRBJ1-4; D unresolved. This clonotype originated in a woman aged 18-29 years with Graves disease. Sequenced material: peripheral blood mononuclear cells (PBMCs), taken at new diagnosis, from a patient treated with antithyroid drugs. The CDR3 loop reads CSVGGSLATNEKLFF. The CDR3 DNA reads TGCAGCGTTGGCGGCAGCCTTGCAACTAATGAAAAACTGTTTTTT.